The present T cell receptor (beta chain) was sequenced within a study of T cells in Graves' hyperthyroidism and ophthalmopathy. This clonotype was detected a few times. TCR beta CDR3 sequences were amplified from RNA transcripts. The TCR CDR3 was amplified in a first-round RT-PCR using the HTBI primer set. TCRdb itself ran the multiplex PCR reads through MiXCR, one entry per CDR3 protein. The sample has 450,000 to 600,000 distinct CDR3 sequences; about 20% are singletons. Germline CDR1 and CDR2: DFQATT and SNEGSKA (reference sequence). Trimming took 5 bases from V and 6 from J; bases not matched to a gene: 8. The CDR3 runs to 13 residues.

This clonotype originated in a man aged 40-50 years with Graves' ophthalmopathy. What was sequenced was blood. This chain connects TRBV20-1 to TRBJ2-7; TRBD1 matches 9 bases. CDR3 in amino acids: CSAGQGRKGEQYF. The CDR3 DNA sequence: TGCAGTGCTGGACAGGGGAGAAAAGGCGAGCAGTACTTC.